This T cell receptor beta chain was found in a study of blood T cell repertoires in COVID-19. Study-wide background: Sites across the United States, Italy and Spain contributed samples from acute and convalescent COVID-19. In each case, the material was cDNA or gDNA derived from T cells, B-cell-depleted T cells, or PBMCs.

Authors' methods: Amplifying reference gene primers gave estimates of nucleated cell counts. Sequencing used immunoSEQ multiplex PCR; TCRdb keeps in-frame clones, though not all of them. The D gene and trimming were derived from the DNA, and the V and J assignments and clone size from that table. The sample holds 150,000 to 200,000 clones, 86% seen once. Germline-derived CDR1 and CDR2 are MDHEN and SYDVKM. This CDR3 has 15 residues. The clonotype was recovered from a man aged 18 to 30 with acute or convalescent COVID-19. The chain employs TRBV28 and TRBJ2-6; 7 bases fit TRBD1. Source material: peripheral blood. The CDR3 DNA is TGTGCTAGCGAAAGGGGGCTTCCTGGGGCCAACGTCCTGACTTTC. Its translation: CASERGLPGANVLTF.